Listed here are 4 T cell receptor beta chains from one sample, sequenced in a study of blood T cell repertoires in COVID-19 (TCRdb year 2020). The library was built by means of the immunoSEQ multiplex PCR assay. In its TCRdb copy, this immuneACCESS table keeps in-frame sequences only and misses some clones. Where compared with another copy, unresolved V genes explain less than half of these, and the others have no known cause. The sample data list some 230,000 clones, and roughly 80% of these were observed just once. The biggest ten clones account for about 3% of the sample. The sequenced sample consisted of peripheral blood. These receptors were collected from a woman aged 30 to 39 who had recovered from COVID-19.

The chain is built from TRBV21-1 and TRBJ2-7; the DNA was not used to check the table's D call, TRBD1. TRBV21-1 is recorded as a pseudogene. The CDR3 is 15 residues long. CDR3 sequence reads: CASSARQGPGYEQYF. CDR3 DNA sequence: TGTGCCAGCAGCGCCCGACAGGGCCCAGGGTACGAGCAGTACTTC.

The genes are TRBV28 and TRBJ1-4, with a weak D call TRBD1 (6 bases). The CDR3 spans 14 residues. CDR1 and CDR2 from the germline V gene are MDHEN and SYDVKM. V was cut by 5 bases and J by 4 bases, with 11 bases left in between. The CDR3 nucleotides are TGTGCCAGCAGTCAGGGGTCTGGTAATGAAAAACTGTTTTTT. Its protein is CASSQGSGNEKLFF. Supplemented by reference TRBV28 and TRBJ1-4, the full variable domain reads DVKVTQSSRYLVKRTGEKVFLECVQDMDHENMFWYRQDPGLGLRLIYFSYDVKMKEKGDIPEGYSVSREKKERFSLILESASTNQTSMYLCASSQGSGNEKLFFGSGTQLSVL.

This clone was recorded a few times. This rearrangement joins TRBV12-5 to TRBJ2-3, with D tentatively TRBD2 (6 bases). Between the trimmed V and J ends, which lost 6 bases and 0 bases, there was a span of 16 bases. CDR1 and CDR2 (germline): LGHNT, FRNRAP. CDR3 size: 16 residues. In nucleotides, the CDR3 is TGTGCTAGTGGCCTAGGTGGGGGGACTAGCACAGATACGCAGTATTTT. Translation: CASGLGGGTSTDTQYF. The full variable domain, rest sourced from reference TRBV12-5 and TRBJ2-3, is DARVTQTPRHKVTEMGQEVTMRCQPILGHNTVFWYRQTMMQGLELLAYFRNRAPLDDSGMPKDRFSAEMPDATLATLKIQPSEPRDSAVYFCASGLGGGTSTDTQYFGPGTRLTVL.

This rearrangement joins TRBV7-3 to TRBJ2-7; 8 nucleotides match TRBD2. The ends lost 4 bases at V and 3 bases at J; junction bases unmatched: 8. CDR1 and CDR2 from the germline V gene are SGHTA and FQGTGA. This CDR3 is built from 15 residues. CDR3 sequence reads: CASSWSREAFYEQYF. The CDR3 DNA is TGTGCCAGCAGCTGGTCGCGGGAGGCCTTCTACGAGCAGTACTTC.